Listed here is a single T cell receptor (beta chain). The antigen it recognizes is unknown. Base-call qualities are not available, and no considerably larger clone is one nucleotide away. Library construction relied on the immunoSEQ multiplex PCR assay. TCRdb limited this immuneACCESS table to in-frame rearrangements with V and J called. A share of clones is missing; checked studies link under half to unresolved V genes, and the rest is unexplained. The sample records about 92,000 clones, roughly 90% of which are singletons. The top ten clones comprise 1.5% to 1.9% of the sample. The sample is drawn from a study of T cell changes during pregnancy in multiple sclerosis (dated by TCRdb to the late 2010s). In the study overall: Changes in the T cell repertoire over the course of pregnancy were examined in this study in women with multiple sclerosis.

The CDR3, cysteine through phenylalanine, is 16 amino acids long. Just the 48-base CDR3 DNA is kept, in frame starting at base 1. CDR1 and CDR2 (LGHNA, YSLEER) derive from the germline V gene. V and J are trimmed by 1 base and 1 base, and the gene matches miss 2 bases of the junction. The sequence was collected from a female donor with multiple sclerosis, enrolled in a pregnancy study. Here the sequenced sample was peripheral blood, taken in the first trimester of pregnancy. The chain is made from TRBV4-3 and TRBJ1-3; 9 bases in between match TRBD1. CDR3 sequence: CASSQGDRGSGNTIYF. The nucleotide sequence is given as TGCGCCAGCAGCCAAGGTGACAGGGGGTCTGGAAACACCATATATTTT.